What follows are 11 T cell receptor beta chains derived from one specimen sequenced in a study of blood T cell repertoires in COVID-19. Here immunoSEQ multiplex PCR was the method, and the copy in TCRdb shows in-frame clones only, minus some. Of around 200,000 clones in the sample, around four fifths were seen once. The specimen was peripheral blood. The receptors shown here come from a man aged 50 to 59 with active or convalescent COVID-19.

The CDR3 protein is CASTPGGLGSPLHF. The CDR3 bases are TGTGCCAGCACCCCGGGGGGATTGGGTTCACCCCTCCACTTT. The chain uses TRBV27 and TRBJ1-6; D perhaps matches TRBD1 (5 bases). Germline V gene sequence: CDR1 MNHEY, CDR2 SMNVEV (reference sequence). V was pared by 7 bases and J by 9 bases, with 16 bases between. The CDR3 sequence is 14 residues long.

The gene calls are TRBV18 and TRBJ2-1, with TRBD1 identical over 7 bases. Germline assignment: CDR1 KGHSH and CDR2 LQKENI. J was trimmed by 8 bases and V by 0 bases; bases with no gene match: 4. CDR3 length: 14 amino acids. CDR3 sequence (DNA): TGTGCCAGCTCACCACCGACAGGGTATGATGAGCAGTTCTTC. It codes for CASSPPTGYDEQFF.

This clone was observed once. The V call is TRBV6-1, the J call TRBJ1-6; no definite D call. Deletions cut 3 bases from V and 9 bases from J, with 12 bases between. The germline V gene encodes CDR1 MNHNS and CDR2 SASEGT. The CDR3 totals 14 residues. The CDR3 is CASSDQALGSPLHF. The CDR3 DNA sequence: TGTGCCAGCAGTGACCAGGCGTTAGGTTCACCCCTCCACTTT.

Written as DNA, the CDR3 is TGTGCCAGCCGGGAAACTACCTCCCTCTGGGAGCAGTACTTC. Protein sequence: CASRETTSLWEQYF. This chain joins TRBV7-2 and TRBJ2-7; TRBD2 is a possible D gene (5 bases). The CDR3 is made up of 14 amino acids. V lost 8 bases to trimming and J lost 7 bases, with 21 bases between them. Per germline, CDR1 SGHTA and CDR2 FQGNSA. Supplemented by reference TRBV7-2 and TRBJ2-7, the full variable domain reads GAGVSQSPSNKVTEKGKDVELRCDPISGHTALYWYRQSLGQGLEFLIYFQGNSAPDKSGLPSDRFSAERTGGSVSTLTIQRTQQEDSAVYLCASRETTSLWEQYFGPGTRLTVT.

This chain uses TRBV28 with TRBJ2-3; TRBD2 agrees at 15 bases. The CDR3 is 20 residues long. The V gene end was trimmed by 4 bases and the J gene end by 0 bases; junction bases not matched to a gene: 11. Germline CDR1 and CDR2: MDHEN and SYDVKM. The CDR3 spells CASSYEIPGLAGGSTDTQYF. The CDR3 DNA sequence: TGTGCCAGCAGTTATGAGATACCGGGACTAGCGGGAGGCAGCACAGATACGCAGTATTTT.

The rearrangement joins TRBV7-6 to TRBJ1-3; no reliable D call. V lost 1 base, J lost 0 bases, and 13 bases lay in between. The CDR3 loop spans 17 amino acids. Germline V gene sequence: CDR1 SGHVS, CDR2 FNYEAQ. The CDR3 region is CASSLVGSRISGNTIYF. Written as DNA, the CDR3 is TGTGCCAGCAGCTTAGTCGGTTCCCGAATCTCTGGAAACACCATATATTTT.

CDR3 region: CAIRPAGANYGYTF. The CDR3 DNA reads as TGTGCCATCAGGCCAGCCGGGGCTAACTATGGCTACACCTTC. V is TRBV10-3 and J is TRBJ1-2, with D unclear. Trimming removed 6 bases at V and 0 bases at J, with 11 bases between. The CDR3 is 14 residues long. Germline assignment: CDR1 ENHRY and CDR2 SYGVKD.

CDR3 in amino acids: CASSEIAGTDTQYF. CDR3 nucleotide sequence: TGCGCCAGCAGTGAGATAGCCGGCACAGATACGCAGTATTTT. The J gene is TRBJ2-3, the V gene TRBV10-1; D not resolved. Germline CDR1 WNHNN, CDR2 SYGVQD (reference sequence). CDR3 length: 14 residues. V lost 2 bases and J lost 1, with 7 bases in between.

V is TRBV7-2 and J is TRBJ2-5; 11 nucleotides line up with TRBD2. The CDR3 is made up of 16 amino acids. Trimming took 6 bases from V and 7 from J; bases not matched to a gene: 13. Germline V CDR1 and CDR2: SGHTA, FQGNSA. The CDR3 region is CASRQSLAGGHSTQYF. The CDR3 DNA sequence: TGTGCCAGCAGGCAAAGCCTAGCGGGGGGACACTCGACCCAGTACTTC.

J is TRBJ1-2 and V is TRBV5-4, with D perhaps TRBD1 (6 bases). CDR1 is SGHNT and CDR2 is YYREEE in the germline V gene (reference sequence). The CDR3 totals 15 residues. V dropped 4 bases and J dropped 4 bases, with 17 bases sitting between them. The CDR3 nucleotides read TGTGCCAGCAGCCCACCACAGGGTTATAGCTATGGCTACACCTTC. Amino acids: CASSPPQGYSYGYTF.

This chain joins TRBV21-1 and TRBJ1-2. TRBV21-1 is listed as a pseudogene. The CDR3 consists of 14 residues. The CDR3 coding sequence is TGTGCCAGCAGCAAAGAGCGGAGTAACTATGGCTACACCTTC. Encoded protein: CASSKERSNYGYTF.